This TCR beta chain was retrieved from a study of blood T cell repertoires in COVID-19. Study overall: Sites in the United States, Italy and Spain provided acute and convalescent COVID-19 samples. Nucleic acid was either cDNA or gDNA, and it came from T cells, B-cell-depleted T cells, or PBMCs.

As handled by the study authors: From reference gene primer amplification, estimates of nucleated cell counts were derived. This table comes from immunoSEQ multiplex PCR, and its TCRdb copy is limited to in-frame clones, with some not included. The V and J calls and clone size are taken from that table; D and trimming were inferred from the DNA. The sample comprises 300,000 to 350,000 clones, 65% to 85% of which are singletons, and around 3% rests with the top ten. This CDR3 region has 12 residues. Per the germline V gene, CDR1 is MDHEN and CDR2 is SYDVKM. Trimming took 6 bases from V and 1 from J, leaving 6 bases between them.

The sequence was obtained from a man under 40 with active or convalescent COVID-19. The V call is TRBV28, the J call TRBJ1-1; no firm D call. The material sequenced was peripheral blood. The CDR3 DNA is TGTGCCAGCAGGCTCGGGAACACTGAAGCTTTCTTT. Translating gives CASRLGNTEAFF.